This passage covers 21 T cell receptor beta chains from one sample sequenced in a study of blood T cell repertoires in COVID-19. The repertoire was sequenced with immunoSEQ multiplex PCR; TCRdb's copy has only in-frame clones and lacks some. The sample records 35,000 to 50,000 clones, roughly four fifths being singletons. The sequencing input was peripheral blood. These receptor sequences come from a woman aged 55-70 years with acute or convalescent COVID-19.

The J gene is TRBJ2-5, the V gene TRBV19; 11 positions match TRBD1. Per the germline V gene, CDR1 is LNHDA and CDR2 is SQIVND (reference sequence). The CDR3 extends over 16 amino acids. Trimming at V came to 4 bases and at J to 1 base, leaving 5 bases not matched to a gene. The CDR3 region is CASSRRDRGSQETQYF. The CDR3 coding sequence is TGTGCCAGTAGTAGACGGGACAGGGGGTCCCAAGAGACCCAGTACTTC.

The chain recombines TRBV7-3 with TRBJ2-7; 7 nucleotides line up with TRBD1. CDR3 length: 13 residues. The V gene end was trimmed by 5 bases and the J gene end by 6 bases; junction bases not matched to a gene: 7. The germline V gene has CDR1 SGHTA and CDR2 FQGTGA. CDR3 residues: CASSPRTGVEQYF. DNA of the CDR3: TGTGCCAGCAGCCCCCGAACAGGGGTCGAGCAGTACTTC. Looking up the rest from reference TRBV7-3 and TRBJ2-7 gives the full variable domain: GAGVSQTPSNKVTEKGKYVELRCDPISGHTALYWYRQSLGQGPEFLIYFQGTGAADDSGLPNDRFFAVRPEGSVSTLKIQRTERGDSAVYLCASSPRTGVEQYFGPGTRLTVT.

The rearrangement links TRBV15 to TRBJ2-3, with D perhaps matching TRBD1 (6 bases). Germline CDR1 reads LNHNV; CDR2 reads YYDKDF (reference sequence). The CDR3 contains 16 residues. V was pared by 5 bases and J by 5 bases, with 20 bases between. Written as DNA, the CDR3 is TGTGCCACCAGCGGGGGAAGGGGGAGAGAGCAAGATACGCAGTATTTT. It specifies CATSGGRGREQDTQYF.

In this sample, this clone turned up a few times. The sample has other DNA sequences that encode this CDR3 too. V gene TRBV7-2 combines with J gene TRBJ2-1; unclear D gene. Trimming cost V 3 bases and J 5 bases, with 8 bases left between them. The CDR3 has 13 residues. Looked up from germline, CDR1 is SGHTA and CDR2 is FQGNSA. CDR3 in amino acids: CASSFNRDNEQFF. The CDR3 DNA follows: TGTGCCAGCAGCTTTAACCGGGACAATGAGCAGTTCTTC.

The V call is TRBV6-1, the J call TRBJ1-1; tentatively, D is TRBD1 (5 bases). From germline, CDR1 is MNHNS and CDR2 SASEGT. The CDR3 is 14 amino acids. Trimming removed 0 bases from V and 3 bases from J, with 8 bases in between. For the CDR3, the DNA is TGTGCCAGCAGTGAAGCGCGACAGTACACTGAAGCTTTCTTT. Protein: CASSEARQYTEAFF.

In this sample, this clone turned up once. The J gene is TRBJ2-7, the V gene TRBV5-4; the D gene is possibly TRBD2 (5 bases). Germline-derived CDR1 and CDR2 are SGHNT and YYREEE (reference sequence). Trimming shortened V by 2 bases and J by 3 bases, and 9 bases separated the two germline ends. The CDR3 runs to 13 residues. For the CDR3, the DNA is TGTGCCAGCAGCTTAAGCGGCTACTACGAGCAGTACTTC. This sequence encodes CASSLSGYYEQYF. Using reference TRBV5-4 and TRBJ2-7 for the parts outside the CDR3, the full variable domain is ETGVTQSPTHLIKTRGQQVTLRCSSQSGHNTVSWYQQALGQGPQFIFQYYREEENGRGNFPPRFSGLQFPNYSSELNVNALELDDSALYLCASSLSGYYEQYFGPGTRLTVT.

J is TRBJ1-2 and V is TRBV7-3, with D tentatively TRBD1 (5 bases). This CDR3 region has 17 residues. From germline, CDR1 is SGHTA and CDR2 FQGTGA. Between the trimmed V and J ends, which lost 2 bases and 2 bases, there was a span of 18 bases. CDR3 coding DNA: TGTGCCAGCAGCTTATCGGGGCGGGACGATCCCAACTATGGCTACACCTTC. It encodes CASSLSGRDDPNYGYTF.

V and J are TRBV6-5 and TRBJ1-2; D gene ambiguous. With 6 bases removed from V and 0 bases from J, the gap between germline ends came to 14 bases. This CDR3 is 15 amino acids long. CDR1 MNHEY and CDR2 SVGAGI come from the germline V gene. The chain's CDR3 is CASSPSFSANYGYTF. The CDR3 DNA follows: TGTGCCAGCAGCCCGTCCTTCTCAGCTAACTATGGCTACACCTTC.

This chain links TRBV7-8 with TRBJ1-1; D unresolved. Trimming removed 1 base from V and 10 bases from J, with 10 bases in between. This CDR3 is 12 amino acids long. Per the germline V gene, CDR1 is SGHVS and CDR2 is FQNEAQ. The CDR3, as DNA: TGTGCCAGCAGCTTAGGGCTGGAGCTAGCTTTCTTT. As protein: CASSLGLELAFF.

The CDR3 protein is CATSPSGDQPQHF. The DNA of the CDR3 is TGTGCCACCAGCCCCTCGGGGGATCAGCCCCAGCATTTT. The chain carries TRBV15 and TRBJ1-5; weak D call: TRBD1 (5 bases). There are 13 residues in the CDR3. Per germline, CDR1 LNHNV and CDR2 YYDKDF (reference sequence). V lost 5 bases and J 5 bases, leaving 10 bases between the germline ends.

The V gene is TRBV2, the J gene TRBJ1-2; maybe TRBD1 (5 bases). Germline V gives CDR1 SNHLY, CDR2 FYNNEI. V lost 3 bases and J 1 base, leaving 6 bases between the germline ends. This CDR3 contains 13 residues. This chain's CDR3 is CASSETVNYGYTF. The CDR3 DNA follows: TGTGCCAGCAGTGAGACAGTTAACTATGGCTACACCTTC.

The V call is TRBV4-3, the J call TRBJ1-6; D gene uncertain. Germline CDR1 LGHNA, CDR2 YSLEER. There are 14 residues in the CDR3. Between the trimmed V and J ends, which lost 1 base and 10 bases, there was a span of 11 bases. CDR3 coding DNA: TGCGCCAGCAGCCAAGTTCCGGGGAGATCACCCCTCCACTTT. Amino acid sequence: CASSQVPGRSPLHF.

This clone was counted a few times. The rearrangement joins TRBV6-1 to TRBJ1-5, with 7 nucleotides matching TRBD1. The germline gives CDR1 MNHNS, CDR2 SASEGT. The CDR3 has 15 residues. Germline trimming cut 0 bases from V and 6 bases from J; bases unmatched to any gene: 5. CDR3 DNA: TGTGCCAGCAGTGAAGCCCACAGGGGTGGTCAGCCCCAGCATTTT. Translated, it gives CASSEAHRGGQPQHF.

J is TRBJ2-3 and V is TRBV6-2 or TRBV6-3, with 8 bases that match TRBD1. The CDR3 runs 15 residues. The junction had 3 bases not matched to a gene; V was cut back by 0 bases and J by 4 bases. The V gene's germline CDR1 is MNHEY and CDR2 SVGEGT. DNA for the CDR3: TGTGCCAGCAGTTACTCGACAGGGGCCTCAGATACGCAGTATTTT. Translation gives CASSYSTGASDTQYF.

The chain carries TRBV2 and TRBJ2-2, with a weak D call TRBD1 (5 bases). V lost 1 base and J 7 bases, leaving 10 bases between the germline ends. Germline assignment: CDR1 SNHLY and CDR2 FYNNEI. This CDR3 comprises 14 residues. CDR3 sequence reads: CASSEGGASGELFF. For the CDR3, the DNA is TGTGCCAGCAGTGAAGGTGGGGCCAGCGGGGAGCTGTTTTTT. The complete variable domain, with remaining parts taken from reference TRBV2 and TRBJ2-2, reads EPEVTQTPSHQVTQMGQEVILRCVPISNHLYFYWYRQILGQKVEFLVSFYNNEISEKSEIFDDQFSVERPDGSNFTLKIRSTKLEDSAMYFCASSEGGASGELFFGEGSRLTVL.

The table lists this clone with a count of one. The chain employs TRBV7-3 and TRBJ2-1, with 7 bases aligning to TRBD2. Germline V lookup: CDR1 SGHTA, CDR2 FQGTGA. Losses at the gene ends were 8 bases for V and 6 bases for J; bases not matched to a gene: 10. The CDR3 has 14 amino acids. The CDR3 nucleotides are TGTGCCAGCCGTGCAGGACTAGGAAGCAATGAGCAGTTCTTC. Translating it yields CASRAGLGSNEQFF. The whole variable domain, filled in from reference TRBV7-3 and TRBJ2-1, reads GAGVSQTPSNKVTEKGKYVELRCDPISGHTALYWYRQSLGQGPEFLIYFQGTGAADDSGLPNDRFFAVRPEGSVSTLKIQRTERGDSAVYLCASRAGLGSNEQFFGPGTRLTVL.

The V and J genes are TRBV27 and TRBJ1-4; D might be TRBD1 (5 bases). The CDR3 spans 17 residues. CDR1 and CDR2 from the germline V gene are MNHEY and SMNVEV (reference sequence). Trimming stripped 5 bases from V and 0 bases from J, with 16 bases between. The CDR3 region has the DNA TGTGCCAGCAGTCTACGGGGGACGGTTGCAACTAATGAAAAACTGTTTTTT. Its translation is CASSLRGTVATNEKLFF.

The CDR3 DNA follows: TGTGCCAGCAGCGGTATCGGGAGTGCCGGAGATACGCAGTATTTT. It encodes CASSGIGSAGDTQYF. The genes are TRBV9 and TRBJ2-3; maybe TRBD2 (6 bases). The germline V gene encodes CDR1 SGDLS and CDR2 YYNGEE. The CDR3 extends over 15 amino acids. V gave up 3 bases and J gave up 5 bases, with 16 bases separating them.

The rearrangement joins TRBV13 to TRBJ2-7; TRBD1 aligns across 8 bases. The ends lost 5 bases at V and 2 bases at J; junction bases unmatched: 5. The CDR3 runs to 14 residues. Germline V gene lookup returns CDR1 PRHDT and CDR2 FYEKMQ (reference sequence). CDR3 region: CASSVQGVPYEQYF. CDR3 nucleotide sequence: TGTGCCAGCAGCGTACAGGGGGTTCCCTACGAGCAGTACTTC.

The CDR3, as DNA: TGTGCCACACATTCACGGCGGGGGTATGGCAATGAGCAGTTCTTC. Protein sequence: CATHSRRGYGNEQFF. The chain uses TRBV11-2 and TRBJ2-1; 7 bases are a match to TRBD2. CDR3 length: 15 amino acids. Trimming took 10 bases from V and 6 from J; bases not matched to a gene: 15. Germline lookup yields CDR1 SGHAT and CDR2 FQNNGV.

CDR3 DNA sequence: TGTGCCAGTATCCCAGGGGCCGGTTCTAATCAGCCCCAGCATTTT. Protein: CASIPGAGSNQPQHF. The J gene is TRBJ1-5, the V gene TRBV19, with D tentatively TRBD1 (6 bases). This CDR3 comprises 15 residues. The V end was cut by 7 bases, the J end by 4 bases, with 17 bases between. CDR1 is LNHDA, CDR2 SQIVND, per germline (reference sequence).